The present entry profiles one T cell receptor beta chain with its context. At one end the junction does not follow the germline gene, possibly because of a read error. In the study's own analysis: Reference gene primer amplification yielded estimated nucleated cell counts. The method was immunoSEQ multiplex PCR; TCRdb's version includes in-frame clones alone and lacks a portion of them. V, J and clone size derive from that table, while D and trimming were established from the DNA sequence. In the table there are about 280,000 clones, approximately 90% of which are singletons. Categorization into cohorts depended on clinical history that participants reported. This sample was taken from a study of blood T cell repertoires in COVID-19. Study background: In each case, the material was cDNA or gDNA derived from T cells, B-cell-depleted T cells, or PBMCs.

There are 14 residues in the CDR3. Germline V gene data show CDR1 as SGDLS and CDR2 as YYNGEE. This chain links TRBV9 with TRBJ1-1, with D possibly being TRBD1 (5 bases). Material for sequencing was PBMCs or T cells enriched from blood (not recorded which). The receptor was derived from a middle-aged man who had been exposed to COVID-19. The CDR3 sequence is CASSVDRWGTEAFF. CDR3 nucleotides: TGTGCCAGCAGCGTAGATCGGTGGGGCACTGAAGCTTTTTTT.